This paragraph reports one T cell receptor (beta chain). Antigen specificity is unknown. The V gene's germline CDR1 is SQVTM and CDR2 ANQGSEA. The ends were cut back, 7 bases at V and 9 bases at J, with 10 bases in the middle. This CDR3 is 10 amino acids long. This record belongs to a study of CD8 T cells in Susac syndrome. Study at large: At the time of blood draw, patients with Susac syndrome were therapy-naive, receiving corticosteroids, or receiving intravenous immunoglobulin alone. Study-wide results and limits: Susac syndrome CD4+ T cell repertoires showed no clonal expansion. Regarding the TCR sequencing and HLA analysis, the study admitted that a relatively small number of individuals were involved.

When the RNA was reverse transcribed, random hexamers were used with an input of 0.5 to 1 ug. TCRdb re-called the immunoSEQ multiplex PCR reads with MiXCR, one entry per CDR3 protein. The sample lists around 170,000 distinct CDR3 sequences; 90% to 96% were seen once. J is TRBJ2-1 and V is TRBV29-1; TRBD2 might be the D (6 bases). This TCR was recovered from a human donor with Susac syndrome. Material for sequencing was CD4+ T cells from PBMCs. CDR3 in DNA: TGCAGCGCCGGCGGGGCTGAGCAGTTCTTC. Translation gives CSAGGAEQFF.